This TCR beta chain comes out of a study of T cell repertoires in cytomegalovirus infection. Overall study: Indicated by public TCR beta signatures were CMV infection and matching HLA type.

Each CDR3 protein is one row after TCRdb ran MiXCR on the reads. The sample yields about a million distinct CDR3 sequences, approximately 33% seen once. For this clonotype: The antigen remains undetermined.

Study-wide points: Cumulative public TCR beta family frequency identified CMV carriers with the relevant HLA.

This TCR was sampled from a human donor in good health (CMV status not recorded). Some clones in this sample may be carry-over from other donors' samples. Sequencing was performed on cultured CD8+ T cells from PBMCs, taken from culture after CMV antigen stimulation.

CDR3 nucleotides: TGTGCCAGCAGCTTACGGGGGCGGGGGGGCACAGATACGCAGTATTTT. It specifies CASSLRGRGGTDTQYF. V and J are TRBV7-8 and TRBJ2-3; TRBD2 matches at 8 bases. The V and J ends lost 2 bases and 1 base, in that order; junction bases with no gene match: 5. The CDR3 contains 16 residues. Germline-derived CDR1 and CDR2 are SGHVS and FQNEAQ.